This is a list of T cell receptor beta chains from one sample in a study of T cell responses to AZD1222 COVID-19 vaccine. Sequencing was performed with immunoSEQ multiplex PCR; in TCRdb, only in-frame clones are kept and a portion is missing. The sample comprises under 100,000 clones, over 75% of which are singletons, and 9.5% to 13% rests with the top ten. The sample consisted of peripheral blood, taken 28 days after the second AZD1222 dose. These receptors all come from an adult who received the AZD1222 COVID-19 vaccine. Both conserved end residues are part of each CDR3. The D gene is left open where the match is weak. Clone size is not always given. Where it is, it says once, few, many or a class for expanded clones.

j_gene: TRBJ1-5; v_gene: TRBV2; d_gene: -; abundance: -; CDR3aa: CASVRDPRNSQPQHF; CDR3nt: TGTGCCAGCGTGCGAGACCCGCGGAATTCCCAGCCCCAGCATTTT
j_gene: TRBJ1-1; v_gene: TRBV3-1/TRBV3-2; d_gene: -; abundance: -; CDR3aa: CASSGAGNVNTEAFF; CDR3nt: TGTGCCAGCAGCGGCGCAGGGAACGTGAACACTGAAGCTTTCTTT
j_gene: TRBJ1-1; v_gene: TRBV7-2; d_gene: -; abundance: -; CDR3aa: CASAGGGGTEAFF; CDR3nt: TGTGCCAGCGCCGGAGGAGGGGGCACTGAAGCTTTCTTT
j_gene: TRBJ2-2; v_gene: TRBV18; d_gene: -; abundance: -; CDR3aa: CASSPAPSPNTGELFF; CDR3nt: TGTGCCAGCTCTCCGGCGCCTAGCCCCAACACCGGGGAGCTGTTTTTT
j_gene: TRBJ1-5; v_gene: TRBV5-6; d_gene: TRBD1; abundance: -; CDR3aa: CASSHDRANQPQHF; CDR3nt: TGTGCCAGCAGCCACGACAGGGCAAATCAGCCCCAGCATTTT
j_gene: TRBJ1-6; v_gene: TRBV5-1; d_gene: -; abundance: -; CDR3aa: CASSSDGGKVSPLHF; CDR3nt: TGCGCCAGCAGCTCAGACGGGGGTAAGGTTTCACCCCTCCACTTT
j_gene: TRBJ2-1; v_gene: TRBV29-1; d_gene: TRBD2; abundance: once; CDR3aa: CNLPGLAEINEQFF; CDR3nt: TGCAACCTACCGGGACTAGCGGAAATTAATGAGCAGTTCTTC
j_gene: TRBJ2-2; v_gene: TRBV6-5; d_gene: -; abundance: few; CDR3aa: CASRQGGRAGELFF; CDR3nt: TGTGCCAGCAGACAGGGGGGGCGCGCCGGGGAGCTGTTTTTT
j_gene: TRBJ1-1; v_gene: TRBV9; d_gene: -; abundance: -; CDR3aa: CASSVVGHLSTEAFF; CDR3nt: TGTGCCAGCAGCGTAGTAGGTCATCTGAGCACTGAAGCTTTCTTT
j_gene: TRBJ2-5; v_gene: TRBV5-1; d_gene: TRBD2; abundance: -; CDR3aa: CASSWRGAREETQYF; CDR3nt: TGCGCCAGCAGCTGGCGGGGGGCACGGGAAGAGACCCAGTACTTC
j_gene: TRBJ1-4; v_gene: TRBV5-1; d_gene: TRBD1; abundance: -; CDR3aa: CASSFSRTGQGNEKLFF; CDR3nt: TGCGCCAGCAGCTTTTCGCGGACAGGGCAGGGTAATGAAAAACTGTTTTTT
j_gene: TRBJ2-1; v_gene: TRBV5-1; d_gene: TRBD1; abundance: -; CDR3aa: CASSLLGQGNNEQFF; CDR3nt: TGCGCCAGCAGCTTGTTGGGACAGGGTAACAATGAGCAGTTCTTC
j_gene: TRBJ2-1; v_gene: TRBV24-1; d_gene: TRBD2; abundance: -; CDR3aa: CATKRGGKDNEQFF; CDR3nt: TGTGCCACCAAGCGGGGGGGGAAAGACAATGAGCAGTTCTTC
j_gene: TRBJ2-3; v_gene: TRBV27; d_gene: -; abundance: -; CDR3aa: CASSLSPPGGPTDTQYF; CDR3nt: TGTGCCAGCAGTTTATCCCCTCCCGGGGGGCCTACAGATACGCAGTATTTT
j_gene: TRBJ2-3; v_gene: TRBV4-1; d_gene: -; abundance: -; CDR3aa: CASSQASGRVPDTQYF; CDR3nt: TGCGCCAGCAGCCAAGCATCTGGGAGAGTCCCAGATACGCAGTATTTT
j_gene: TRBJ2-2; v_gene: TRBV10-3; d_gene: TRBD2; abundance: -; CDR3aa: CAIRVAGNTGELFF; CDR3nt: TGTGCCATCAGGGTAGCGGGTAACACCGGGGAGCTGTTTTTT
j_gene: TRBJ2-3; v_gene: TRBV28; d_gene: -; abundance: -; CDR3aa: CASKVALGTDTQYF; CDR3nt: TGTGCCAGCAAGGTGGCGTTAGGTACAGATACGCAGTATTTT
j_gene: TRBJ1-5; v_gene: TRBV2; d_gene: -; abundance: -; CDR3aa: CASHRQVGQPQHF; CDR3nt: TGTGCCAGCCATCGGCAAGTTGGACAGCCCCAGCATTTT
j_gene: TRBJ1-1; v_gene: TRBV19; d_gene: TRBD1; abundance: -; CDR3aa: CASSLGQGLNTEAFF; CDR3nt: TGTGCCAGTAGTCTCGGACAGGGCCTGAACACTGAAGCTTTCTTT
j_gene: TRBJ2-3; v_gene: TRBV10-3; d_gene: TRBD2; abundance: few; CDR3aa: CAISPSGSTDTQYF; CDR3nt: TGTGCCATCAGCCCTAGCGGGAGCACAGATACGCAGTATTTT
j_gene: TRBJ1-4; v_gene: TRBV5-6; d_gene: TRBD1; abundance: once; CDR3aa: CASSADRGEKLFF; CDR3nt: TGTGCCAGCAGCGCGGACAGGGGAGAAAAACTGTTTTTT
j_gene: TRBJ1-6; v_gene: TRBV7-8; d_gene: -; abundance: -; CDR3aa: CASSLPSSNSPLHF; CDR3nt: TGTGCCAGCAGCCTCCCGTCTTCAAATTCACCCCTCCACTTT
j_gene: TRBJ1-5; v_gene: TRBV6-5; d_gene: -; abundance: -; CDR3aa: CASSPRQISNQPQHF; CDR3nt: TGTGCCAGCAGCCCGCGGCAGATAAGCAATCAGCCCCAGCATTTT
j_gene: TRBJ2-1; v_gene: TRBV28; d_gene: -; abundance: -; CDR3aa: CASSLLGALGNEQFF; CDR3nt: TGTGCCAGCAGTTTATTGGGGGCATTAGGCAATGAGCAGTTCTTC
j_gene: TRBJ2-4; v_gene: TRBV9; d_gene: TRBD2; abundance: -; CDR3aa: CASSVDAGAGQNIQYF; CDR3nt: TGTGCCAGCAGCGTAGACGCGGGAGCGGGTCAAAACATTCAGTACTTC
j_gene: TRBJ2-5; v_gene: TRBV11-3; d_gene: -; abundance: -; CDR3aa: CASSLGRLAQETQYF; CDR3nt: TGTGCCAGCAGCTTAGGTCGGCTAGCGCAAGAGACCCAGTACTTC
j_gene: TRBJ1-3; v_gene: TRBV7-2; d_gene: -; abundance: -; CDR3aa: CASSPTGFSGNTIYF; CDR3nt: TGTGCCAGCAGCCCAACAGGGTTTTCTGGAAACACCATATATTTT
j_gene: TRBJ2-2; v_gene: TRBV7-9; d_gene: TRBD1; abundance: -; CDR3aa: CASGTAPNTGELFF; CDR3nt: TGTGCCAGCGGGACAGCCCCGAACACCGGGGAGCTGTTTTTT
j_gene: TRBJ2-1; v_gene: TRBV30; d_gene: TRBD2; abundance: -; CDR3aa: CASSGLAGNNEQFF; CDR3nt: TGTGCCTCGTCAGGACTAGCGGGGAACAATGAGCAGTTCTTC
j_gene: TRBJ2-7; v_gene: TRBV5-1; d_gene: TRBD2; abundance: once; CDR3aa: CASSSLSGPYYEQYF; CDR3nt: TGCGCCAGCAGCTCGCTTAGCGGGCCGTACTACGAGCAGTACTTC
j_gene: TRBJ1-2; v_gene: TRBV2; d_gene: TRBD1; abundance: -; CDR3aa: CASKRDRGRFGYTF; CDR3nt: TGTGCCAGCAAACGGGACAGGGGGCGGTTTGGCTACACCTTC
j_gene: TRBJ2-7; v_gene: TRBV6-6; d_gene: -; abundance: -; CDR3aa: CASSYFSSYEQYF; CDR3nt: TGTGCCAGCAGTTACTTTAGCTCCTACGAGCAGTACTTC
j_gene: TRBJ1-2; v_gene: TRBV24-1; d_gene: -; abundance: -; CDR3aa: CATSSQNYGYTF; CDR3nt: TGTGCCACCAGTAGCCAGAACTATGGCTACACCTTC
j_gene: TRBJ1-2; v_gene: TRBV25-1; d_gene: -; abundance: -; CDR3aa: CASFLGGYTF; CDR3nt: TGTGCCAGCTTCTTGGGGGGCTACACCTTC
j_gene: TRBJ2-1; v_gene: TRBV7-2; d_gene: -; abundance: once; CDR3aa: CASSPDRGNYNEQFF; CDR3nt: TGTGCCAGCAGCCCCGATAGGGGGAATTACAATGAGCAGTTCTTC
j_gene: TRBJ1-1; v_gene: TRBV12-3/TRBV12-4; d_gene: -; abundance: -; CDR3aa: CASHSGLGTEAFF; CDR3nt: TGTGCCAGCCACTCAGGGCTGGGCACTGAAGCTTTCTTT
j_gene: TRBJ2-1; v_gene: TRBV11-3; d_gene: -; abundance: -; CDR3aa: CASSPTRSYNEQFF; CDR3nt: TGTGCCAGCAGCCCCACTCGCTCCTACAATGAGCAGTTCTTC
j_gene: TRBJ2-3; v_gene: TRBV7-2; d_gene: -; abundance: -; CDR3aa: CASSLGRRLADTQYF; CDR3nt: TGTGCCAGCAGCTTAGGTCGCCGGTTGGCAGATACGCAGTATTTT
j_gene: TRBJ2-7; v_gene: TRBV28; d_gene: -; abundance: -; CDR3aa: CASSFLGYEQYF; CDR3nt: TGTGCCAGCAGTTTCCTGGGGTACGAGCAGTACTTC
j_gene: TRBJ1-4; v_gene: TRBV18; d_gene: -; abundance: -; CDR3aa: CASSPGPDFNEKLFF; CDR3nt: TGTGCCAGCTCACCGGGTCCCGACTTTAATGAAAAACTGTTTTTT
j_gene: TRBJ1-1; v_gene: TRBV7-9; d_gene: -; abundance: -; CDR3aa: CASSFREGAEAFF; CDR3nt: TGTGCCAGCAGCTTTCGGGAGGGCGCTGAAGCTTTCTTT